One and the same sample provided the 17 T cell receptor beta chains below, sequenced in a study of blood T cell repertoires in COVID-19. Sequenced by immunoSEQ multiplex PCR; TCRdb stores in-frame clones only, minus some. The sample shows about 200,000 clones, more than 70% of them seen only once. The sequenced material came from PBMCs or T cells enriched from blood (not recorded which). All receptors derive from a woman under 30 who had recovered from COVID-19.

V and J are TRBV4-1 and TRBJ2-2; D might be TRBD2 (5 bases). With 0 bases removed from V and 7 bases from J, the gap between germline ends came to 6 bases. Germline V gives CDR1 MGHRA, CDR2 YSYEKL. This CDR3 contains 13 residues. The CDR3 spells CASSQDSGGELFF. For the CDR3, the DNA is TGCGCCAGCAGCCAAGACAGCGGCGGGGAGCTGTTTTTT.

The chain has TRBV27 and TRBJ2-1; TRBD2 agrees at 12 bases. The V gene end was trimmed by 9 bases and the J gene end by 7 bases; junction bases not matched to a gene: 10. The CDR3 has 15 amino acids. The germline gives CDR1 MNHEY, CDR2 SMNVEV (reference sequence). CDR3 region: CASTSGGPLMNEQFF. The CDR3 nucleotides read TGTGCCAGTACTAGCGGGGGGCCCCTAATGAATGAGCAGTTCTTC.

V gene TRBV5-1 combines with J gene TRBJ2-2; 7 bases are a match to TRBD1. The trim removed 4 bases at V and 2 bases at J, leaving 5 bases unmatched. Germline CDR1 and CDR2: SGHRS and YFSETQ. The CDR3 sequence is 15 residues long. CDR3 coding DNA: TGCGCCAGCAGCCTTGACAGGGTTAACACCGGGGAGCTGTTTTTT. This gives the protein CASSLDRVNTGELFF.

J is TRBJ1-2 and V is TRBV12-3 or TRBV12-4, with 7 bases fitting TRBD1. With V trimmed by 6 bases and J by 4 bases, 5 bases remained unmatched. This CDR3 is built from 13 residues. The CDR3, as DNA: TGTGCCAGCAGCAAGGGACAGTCCTATGGCTACACCTTC. It translates to CASSKGQSYGYTF.

The V call is TRBV30, the J call TRBJ1-2, with 8 bases aligning to TRBD1. The junction had 7 bases not matched to a gene; V was cut back by 3 bases and J by 4 bases. This CDR3 has 14 residues. The germline V gene has CDR1 GTSNPN and CDR2 SVGIG (reference sequence). CDR3 residues: CAWRSRQGTYGYTF. The DNA of the CDR3 is TGTGCCTGGAGATCGAGACAGGGGACCTATGGCTACACCTTC. The full variable domain, completed using reference TRBV30 and TRBJ1-2, is SQTIHQWPATLVQPVGSPLSLECTVEGTSNPNLYWYRQAAGRGLQLLFYSVGIGQISSEVPQNLSASRPQDRQFILSSKKLLLSDSGFYLCAWRSRQGTYGYTFGSGTRLTVV.

V gene TRBV3-1 (or the pseudogene TRBV3-2) combines with J gene TRBJ2-7; 8 bases line up with TRBD2. Germline V lookup: CDR1 LGHDT, CDR2 YNNKEL (reference sequence). The CDR3 runs to 14 residues. The J segment lost 5 bases and the V segment lost 3 bases, leaving 6 bases of the junction unmatched. DNA for the CDR3: TGTGCCAGCAGCCAGTCCCGGGGGGGGGACGAGCAGTACTTC. Its protein product is CASSQSRGGDEQYF.

V usage is TRBV5-1 and J usage is TRBJ1-1; D is ambiguous. This CDR3 is 14 amino acids long. Germline-derived CDR1 and CDR2 are SGHRS and YFSETQ. V was clipped by 3 bases and J by 1 base, with 10 bases between them. The CDR3 spells CASSSYSGNTEAFF. The CDR3 coding sequence is TGCGCCAGCAGCTCCTATAGCGGGAACACTGAAGCTTTCTTT.

V usage is TRBV6-4 and J usage is TRBJ2-5; TRBD2 matches at 9 bases. CDR3 length equals 15 residues. The V and J ends lost 4 bases and 5 bases, in that order; junction bases with no gene match: 8. Germline CDR1 is MRHNA and CDR2 is SNTAGT. The CDR3 reads CASSAVAGEAETQYF. CDR3 nucleotides: TGTGCCAGCAGTGCGGTAGCGGGGGAGGCGGAGACCCAGTACTTC.

This clone showed up just once. The chain combines TRBV2 with TRBJ2-4, with D possibly being TRBD1 or TRBD2 (6 bases each). CDR3 size: 12 residues. Trimming cost V 10 bases and J 3 bases, with 10 bases left between them. Germline V lookup: CDR1 SNHLY, CDR2 FYNNEI. In DNA, the CDR3 is TGTGCCACCAGGGGAGGCAAAAACATTCAGTACTTC. Its protein is CATRGGKNIQYF.

This rearrangement joins TRBV18 to TRBJ1-6, with TRBD1 matching over 7 bases. Trimming took 1 base from V and 10 from J; bases not matched to a gene: 7. This CDR3 comprises 15 residues. The V gene's germline CDR1 is KGHSH and CDR2 LQKENI. CDR3 residues: CASSPQTGTSSPLHF. The CDR3 nucleotides are TGTGCCAGCTCACCACAGACAGGGACAAGCTCACCCCTCCACTTT.

The V call is TRBV27, the J call TRBJ1-2, with 7 bases lining up with TRBD1. Germline V gives CDR1 MNHEY, CDR2 SMNVEV (reference sequence). This CDR3 is built from 13 residues. The junction had 9 bases not matched to a gene; V was cut back by 7 bases and J by 7 bases. CDR3 loop: CASTQGQGGGYTF. The CDR3 nucleotides read TGTGCCAGCACCCAGGGGCAGGGGGGTGGCTACACCTTC.

The chain recombines TRBV5-4 with TRBJ2-6; the D gene is possibly TRBD1 (6 bases). This CDR3 has 20 amino acids. Germline assignment: CDR1 SGHNT and CDR2 YYREEE (reference sequence). Between the trimmed V and J ends, which lost 1 base and 4 bases, there was a span of 24 bases. CDR3 protein: CASSLRSPGTPPFGANVLTF. In DNA form, the CDR3 reads TGTGCCAGCAGCTTGCGTTCTCCCGGGACACCCCCTTTCGGGGCCAACGTCCTGACTTTC. Full variable domain (missing parts from reference TRBV5-4 and TRBJ2-6): ETGVTQSPTHLIKTRGQQVTLRCSSQSGHNTVSWYQQALGQGPQFIFQYYREEENGRGNFPPRFSGLQFPNYSSELNVNALELDDSALYLCASSLRSPGTPPFGANVLTFGAGSRLTVL.

Here the CDR3 reads CASSLDPQNRGQSAFF. The DNA of the CDR3 is TGTGCCAGCAGCTTGGACCCCCAGAACAGGGGACAATCAGCTTTCTTT. The chain couples TRBV5-5 to TRBJ1-1; 7 bases match TRBD1. The CDR3 has 16 amino acids. The germline CDR1 and CDR2 sequences are SGHKS and YYEKEE (reference sequence). J gave up 10 bases and V 0 bases, and 15 bases lay outside the gene matches.

The rearrangement links TRBV10-1 to TRBJ1-1, with D hard to call. The CDR3 extends over 12 amino acids. Per germline, CDR1 WNHNN and CDR2 SYGVQD (reference sequence). V was cut by 8 bases and J by 3 bases, with 10 bases left in between. The CDR3 nucleotides read TGCGCCAGCCAAAGGGAGGACACTGAAGCTTTCTTT. Its translation: CASQREDTEAFF.

This rearrangement joins TRBV21-1 to TRBJ1-1; whether TRBD1, the table's D call, matches the DNA was not checked. TRBV21-1 is termed a pseudogene. The CDR3 covers 19 residues. CDR3 in amino acids: CASSIPMIDRAPGSTEAFF. For the CDR3, the DNA is TGTGCCAGCAGCATCCCCATGATCGACAGGGCCCCGGGAAGCACTGAAGCTTTCTTT.

The chain is built from TRBV9 and TRBJ2-7; TRBD1 matches 7 bases. The CDR3 loop spans 18 amino acids. Germline CDR1 reads SGDLS; CDR2 reads YYNGEE. Unmatched junction bases numbered 17, after V lost 0 bases and J lost 5 bases. CDR3 protein: CASSVAPGGSGQENEQYF. The CDR3 bases are TGTGCCAGCAGCGTAGCCCCCGGAGGTTCCGGACAGGAAAACGAGCAGTACTTC.

V gene TRBV5-1 combines with J gene TRBJ1-2; D unclear. With 0 bases removed from V and 9 bases from J, the gap between germline ends came to 6 bases. Germline-derived CDR1 and CDR2 are SGHRS and YFSETQ. The length of the CDR3 is 11 residues. The CDR3 bases are TGCGCCAGCAGCTTGGCCGGTAGCTACACCTTC. This sequence encodes CASSLAGSYTF.